The sample holds a few counts of the clone carrying this T cell receptor (beta chain). Amplification used 60 Vbeta primers and 13 Jbeta primers. The protocol was immunoSEQ multiplex PCR, while the TCRdb copy is restricted to in-frame clones and leaves out a portion. The table lists 200,000 to 250,000 clones, approximately 68% of them singletons. The data originate from a study of cytomegalovirus exposure and HLA in healthy donors. The CDR3 totals 13 residues. V lost 3 bases to trimming and J lost 0 bases, with 6 bases between them. Germline V gene lookup returns CDR1 SGHNT and CDR2 YENEEA. The chain couples TRBV11-3 to TRBJ2-7; the D is unclear. Source material: PBMCs. This sequence was found in a woman aged 25 to 39 in good health and CMV-seronegative. The CDR3 DNA follows: TGTGCCAGCAGCTTCCTGAGCTCCTACGAGCAGTACTTC. Protein product: CASSFLSSYEQYF.